The 31 T cell receptor beta chains reported below all come from one sample, sequenced in a study of spatial heterogeneity in lung cancer. TCRdb independently ran MiXCR on the 5' RACE reads; one entry per CDR3 protein. The sample gives over 90,000 distinct CDR3 sequences, over 8.5% of which show up once; about 7% is in the top ten. Indicated time point: sample taken at primary tumor resection. From tumor, nontumor lung or frozen PBMC, whole RNA was taken unsorted for sequencing. Source: PBMCs, taken at surgery. These receptors originate from a male donor with early-stage non-small cell lung cancer.

The chain has TRBV20-1 and TRBJ2-7; no reliable D call. This CDR3 comprises 13 residues. Germline-derived CDR1 and CDR2 are DFQATT and SNEGSKA (reference sequence). Trimming removed 0 bases from V and 4 bases from J, with 10 bases in between. CDR3 in DNA: TGCAGTGCTAGAGATCCCAGCCGGTACGAGCAGTACTTC. Encoded protein: CSARDPSRYEQYF.

The table lists this clonotype with many counts. The chain is built from TRBV19 and TRBJ1-2; 7 nucleotides line up with TRBD1. This CDR3 region has 15 residues. Germline CDR1 LNHDA, CDR2 SQIVND (reference sequence). The V and J ends lost 6 bases and 2 bases, in that order; junction bases with no gene match: 9. The CDR3 sequence is CASRAAGGSNYGYTF. The CDR3 region has the DNA TGTGCCAGTAGGGCGGCAGGGGGAAGCAACTATGGCTACACCTTC.

This chain links TRBV4-1 with TRBJ2-6; 8 bases line up with TRBD1. The junction had 5 bases not matched to a gene; V was cut back by 3 bases and J by 4 bases. CDR3 length equals 16 residues. Germline CDR1 MGHRA, CDR2 YSYEKL. The CDR3 bases are TGCGCCAGCAGCCATCTGACAGGGGCCGGGGCCAACGTCCTGACTTTC. This encodes CASSHLTGAGANVLTF.

This clonotype was seen repeatedly, ten times or more. The chain joins TRBV2 to TRBJ2-3; no definite D call. This CDR3 is built from 13 residues. Germline V gives CDR1 SNHLY, CDR2 FYNNEI. The V and J ends lost 9 bases and 3 bases respectively, with 13 bases between them. The CDR3 nucleotides are TGTGCCAGAGCGTTCCATGAGACAGATACGCAGTATTTT. It encodes CARAFHETDTQYF.

This clonotype was detected many times. This CDR3 is CASSLLGGVAFTEAFF. CDR3 in DNA: TGTGCCAGCAGTTTATTGGGAGGGGTCGCCTTCACTGAAGCTTTCTTT. V usage is TRBV28 and J usage is TRBJ1-1; D is possibly TRBD1 (5 bases). Trimming left V 1 base short and J 4 bases short, with 16 bases between. Germline lookup yields CDR1 MDHEN and CDR2 SYDVKM. This CDR3 spans 16 amino acids.

This clonotype was detected a few times. The genes are TRBV5-6 and TRBJ2-4; D not certain. This CDR3 is 15 amino acids long. Germline V gene lookup returns CDR1 SGHDT and CDR2 YYEEEE. Trimming took off 4 bases at V and 4 bases at J, with 15 bases between the two ends. The CDR3 DNA follows: TGTGCCAGCAGCCAAAGGTTGAGAGAGAAAAACATTCAGTACTTC. Residues: CASSQRLREKNIQYF. Together with reference TRBV5-6 and TRBJ2-4, the CDR3 gives the full variable domain: DAGVTQSPTHLIKTRGQQVTLRCSPKSGHDTVSWYQQALGQGPQFIFQYYEEEERQRGNFPDRFSGHQFPNYSSELNVNALLLGDSALYLCASSQRLREKNIQYFGAGTRLSVL.

This clonotype has ten or more counts. The junction does not match germline at one end; this may be a read error. The V call is TRBV28, the J call TRBJ2-7, with D perhaps matching TRBD1 (6 bases). Germline V gene data show CDR1 as MDHEN and CDR2 as SYDVKM. The CDR3 covers 12 residues. The CDR3 coding sequence is TGTGCCAGCAGCCCCCAACAGGGATGGCGGAACTTC. Protein sequence: CASSPQQGWRNF.

In this sample, this clonotype turned up many times. The chain couples TRBV5-1 to TRBJ1-2; 10 nucleotides match TRBD1. CDR3 size: 14 residues. Germline V lookup: CDR1 SGHRS, CDR2 YFSETQ. Trimming at V came to 6 bases and at J to 8 bases, leaving 10 bases not matched to a gene. In nucleotides, the CDR3 is TGCGCCAGCACCCCCGGGACAGGGGATCGAGGCTACACCTTC. This sequence encodes CASTPGTGDRGYTF.

In nucleotides, the CDR3 is TGCGCCAGCAGCCAAGGCCCAGGGACAGGGCTTATAGATCCGAACACCGGGGAGCTGTTTTTT. It codes for CASSQGPGTGLIDPNTGELFF. V gene TRBV4-3 combines with J gene TRBJ2-2, with TRBD1 matching over 9 bases. The CDR3 length is 21 residues. Per the germline V gene, CDR1 is LGHNA and CDR2 is YSLEER. V trimming: 1 base; J trimming: 0 bases; junction bases outside the gene matches: 15.

This clonotype was seen a few times. The chain carries TRBV11-3 and TRBJ2-7; a weak D match, TRBD1 (5 bases). The CDR3 loop spans 13 amino acids. Germline V gives CDR1 SGHNT, CDR2 YENEEA. V shed 0 bases and J shed 6 bases, with 9 bases lying between them. The CDR3 spells CASSLDLTGEQYF. The CDR3 nucleotides read TGTGCCAGCAGCTTAGATCTAACAGGCGAGCAGTACTTC.

This clonotype appeared many times. The chain joins TRBV28 to TRBJ2-1, with D possibly TRBD1 on 6 matching bases. The germline V and J ends were trimmed by 3 bases and 15 bases, with 15 bases remaining between them. The CDR3 covers 12 residues. The germline gives CDR1 MDHEN, CDR2 SYDVKM. The CDR3, as DNA: TGTGCCAGCAGTTTCCGCAGGGGTTGGGGGTTCTTC. Protein: CASSFRRGWGFF.

V and J are TRBV29-1 and TRBJ2-3; 12 bases map to TRBD1. Germline CDR1 SQVTM, CDR2 ANQGSEA. The CDR3 has 16 residues. Losses at the gene ends were 1 base for V and 3 bases for J; bases not matched to a gene: 5. CDR3 loop: CSVEGGQGAGTDTQYF. DNA for the CDR3: TGCAGCGTTGAAGGGGGACAGGGGGCCGGAACAGATACGCAGTATTTT.

The chain uses TRBV28 and TRBJ1-5; D is unresolved. Trimming took 5 bases from V and 4 from J, leaving 24 bases between them. The CDR3 runs 18 residues. The germline CDR1 and CDR2 sequences are MDHEN and SYDVKM. CDR3 residues: CASSRRAEQWPPNQPQHF. For the CDR3, the DNA is TGTGCCAGCAGTCGTCGGGCAGAACAGTGGCCCCCTAATCAGCCCCAGCATTTT.

This clonotype showed up many times. The chain combines TRBV7-2 with TRBJ2-3; TRBD1 might be the D (5 bases). CDR1 is SGHTA and CDR2 is FQGNSA in the germline V gene. This CDR3 contains 15 residues. V dropped 7 bases and J dropped 0 bases, with 14 bases sitting between them. The CDR3 is CASTHRGRSTDTQYF. DNA of the CDR3: TGTGCCAGCACGCATAGGGGCCGAAGCACAGATACGCAGTATTTT.

This clonotype was observed a few times. V and J are TRBV7-3 and TRBJ2-5, with D unclear. This CDR3 region has 13 residues. Between the trimmed V and J ends, which lost 2 bases and 5 bases, there was a span of 9 bases. CDR1 SGHTA and CDR2 FQGTGA come from the germline V gene. The CDR3 loop reads CASSLELGETQYF. In DNA form, the CDR3 reads TGTGCCAGCAGCTTAGAGTTGGGGGAGACCCAGTACTTC. Full variable domain (rest looked up from reference TRBV7-3 and TRBJ2-5): GAGVSQTPSNKVTEKGKYVELRCDPISGHTALYWYRQSLGQGPEFLIYFQGTGAADDSGLPNDRFFAVRPEGSVSTLKIQRTERGDSAVYLCASSLELGETQYFGPGTRLLVL.

There are a few counts of this clonotype. V and J are TRBV9 and TRBJ1-4, with D maybe TRBD1 (5 bases). This CDR3 region has 14 residues. Trimming cost V 3 bases and J 5 bases, with 11 bases left between them. Looked up from germline, CDR1 is SGDLS and CDR2 is YYNGEE. Here the CDR3 reads CASSAGTANEKLFF. The CDR3 bases are TGTGCCAGCAGCGCAGGGACGGCAAATGAAAAACTGTTTTTT.

This clonotype turned up a few times. The genes are TRBV18 and TRBJ2-7; TRBD1 might be the D (6 bases). The CDR3 consists of 14 residues. Germline lookup yields CDR1 KGHSH and CDR2 LQKENI. Trimming stripped 3 bases from V and 0 bases from J, with 9 bases between. The CDR3 DNA follows: TGTGCCAGCTCACCCCGGGACAACTCCTACGAGCAGTACTTC. This translates into CASSPRDNSYEQYF.

The gene calls are TRBV6-6 and TRBJ2-5; D unclear. The CDR3 sequence is 14 residues long. From germline, CDR1 is MNHNY and CDR2 SVGAGI (reference sequence). Trimming took 5 bases from V and 5 from J, leaving 15 bases between them. The CDR3 DNA reads as TGTGCCAGCAGTGCCTCTCTTGCTTGGGAGACCCAGTACTTC. Residues: CASSASLAWETQYF.

This clonotype was observed a handful of times. This sequence joins TRBV20-1 and TRBJ1-6, with TRBD1 as a possible D gene (5 bases). Per germline, CDR1 DFQATT and CDR2 SNEGSKA (reference sequence). The CDR3 contains 15 residues. V dropped 6 bases and J dropped 0 bases, with 12 bases sitting between them. The CDR3 here is CSAGRGSSYNSPLHF. For the CDR3, the DNA is TGCAGTGCAGGGCGGGGCAGCTCCTATAATTCACCCCTCCACTTT.

This clonotype was detected ten times or more. This chain uses TRBV29-1 with TRBJ1-5, with D perhaps matching TRBD1 (6 bases). This CDR3 has 13 amino acids. V lost 4 bases to trimming and J lost 7 bases, with 14 bases between them. CDR1 and CDR2 (germline): SQVTM, ANQGSEA. CDR3 DNA: TGCAGCGTTGGGGAGGGGGGCAGACAGCCCCAGCATTTT. It codes for CSVGEGGRQPQHF.

This clonotype was counted many times. The V and J genes are TRBV2 and TRBJ2-5; no clear D. The germline V gene has CDR1 SNHLY and CDR2 FYNNEI. The CDR3 spans 11 residues. V was shortened by 11 bases and J by 3 bases, with 10 bases between the two germline ends. CDR3 nucleotide sequence: TGTGCCGCTTGGACCAAAGAGACCCAGTACTTC. Translating it yields CAAWTKETQYF.

This clonotype was detected ten times or more. The rearrangement links TRBV6-2 or TRBV6-3 to TRBJ2-7, with 11 bases that match TRBD2. V shed 5 bases, J shed 3 bases, and the junction held 6 bases outside the gene matches. The CDR3 consists of 15 residues. CDR1 and CDR2 (germline): MNHEY, SVGEGT. For the CDR3, the DNA is TGTGCCAGCAGTCACCGACTAGCGGGGAGCTACGAGCAGTACTTC. It codes for CASSHRLAGSYEQYF.

The chain joins TRBV28 to TRBJ2-3, with TRBD2 matching over 14 bases. CDR1 and CDR2 from the germline V gene are MDHEN and SYDVKM. The CDR3 spans 23 residues. V shed 6 bases and J 5 bases; nucleotides not matched to a gene: 28. In DNA form, the CDR3 reads TGTGCCAGCAGCATTCTGGGACAGGGGAAAAAGGGGACTAGCGGGAGAGCAGGAGATACGCAGTATTTT. As protein: CASSILGQGKKGTSGRAGDTQYF.

This clonotype was seen a handful of times. Possible read error: a much larger clone is one base away. The DNA of the CDR3 is TGCAGCGCCGTCTCTAGCGAATGCGCCGACGAGCAGTACTTC. It specifies CSAVSSECADEQYF. The chain links TRBV29-1 to TRBJ2-7; a weak D match, TRBD2 (6 bases). Per the germline V gene, CDR1 is SQVTM and CDR2 is ANQGSEA. V dropped 7 bases and J dropped 5 bases, with 21 bases sitting between them. This CDR3 is built from 14 residues.

This clonotype was picked up a small number of times. The V gene is TRBV29-1, the J gene TRBJ2-5; D possibly corresponds to TRBD2 (7 bases). CDR1 is SQVTM, CDR2 ANQGSEA, per germline. CDR3 size: 13 residues. Trimming left V 4 bases short and J 4 bases short, with 13 bases between. The CDR3 DNA sequence: TGCAGCGTTGTGGGGGGGCTGGGAGAGACCCAGTACTTC. The encoded protein is CSVVGGLGETQYF.

The chain carries TRBV28 and TRBJ2-2; D uncertain. Germline values: CDR1 MDHEN, CDR2 SYDVKM. The V end lost 3 bases, the J end lost 4 bases, and 12 bases lay between the germline ends. The CDR3 spans 15 residues. The CDR3 coding sequence is TGTGCCAGCAGTTTCTCCGGGCCGGGCACCGGGGAGCTGTTTTTT. Translated: CASSFSGPGTGELFF.

This clonotype was seen a few times. The rearrangement links TRBV6-2 or TRBV6-3 to TRBJ2-1; TRBD1 matches at 9 bases. V trimming: 6 bases; J trimming: 1 base; junction bases outside the gene matches: 4. The CDR3 sequence is 15 residues long. CDR1 is MNHEY and CDR2 is SVGEGT in the germline V gene. The CDR3 here is CASRRQGVSYNEQFF. The CDR3 nucleotides are TGTGCCAGCAGACGACAGGGGGTATCCTACAATGAGCAGTTCTTC.

This clonotype was found a few times. This chain joins TRBV20-1 and TRBJ1-6; TRBD1 aligns across 7 bases. After removal of 5 bases from V and 7 bases from J, the junction contained 5 bases not matched to a gene. Germline CDR1 and CDR2: DFQATT and SNEGSKA (reference sequence). This CDR3 is built from 13 residues. The CDR3 reads CSARDSENSPLHF. CDR3 nucleotide sequence: TGCAGTGCTCGGGACAGCGAGAATTCACCCCTCCACTTT.

This clonotype was counted a few times. J is TRBJ1-2 and V is TRBV18; TRBD1 matches 8 bases. Germline V gene data show CDR1 as KGHSH and CDR2 as LQKENI. Trimming removed 2 bases from V and 8 bases from J; junction bases left unmatched: 13. The CDR3 length is 16 residues. The CDR3: CASSPMAGGELNGYTF. The CDR3 bases are TGTGCCAGCTCACCAATGGCAGGGGGCGAGTTGAACGGCTACACCTTC. The full variable domain, with the rest looked up from reference TRBV18 and TRBJ1-2, is NAGVMQNPRHLVRRRGQEARLRCSPMKGHSHVYWYRQLPEEGLKFMVYLQKENIIDESGMPKERFSAEFPKEGPSILRIQQVVRGDSAAYFCASSPMAGGELNGYTFGSGTRLTVV.

This clonotype was recorded many times. The chain combines TRBV19 with TRBJ1-5; no definite D call. V shed 5 bases and J shed 7 bases, with 15 bases lying between them. The CDR3 has 14 residues. CDR1 is LNHDA, CDR2 SQIVND, per germline (reference sequence). CDR3 coding DNA: TGTGCCAGTAGTCACCGTGGGTACAGCCAGCCCCAGCATTTT. It translates to CASSHRGYSQPQHF.

This clonotype showed up many times. The CDR3 DNA reads as TGCACCCAGTGGTCCCTGGATGGCGAGCAGTACTTC. It translates to CTQWSLDGEQYF. V gene TRBV29-1 combines with J gene TRBJ2-7, with D hard to call. Per the germline V gene, CDR1 is SQVTM and CDR2 is ANQGSEA. CDR3 size: 12 residues.